This entry features one T cell receptor beta chain sequence. Its antigen is as yet unknown. This record belongs to a study of CD8+ T cells in alopecia areata. Study summary: The study gave tofacitinib for 6 to 18 months, then 6 months off drug. Percent of scalp involved defined treated patients' severity scores.

Extracted RNA was reverse transcribed into cDNA, the sequencing template. Assay: immunoSEQ multiplex PCR; the TCRdb copy retains only in-frame clones and omits some. The table has approximately 150,000 clones, more than 85% seen once. Study results and limitations: Tofacitinib yielded significantly lower scalp clonality and fewer expanded CD8+ clones among the top 100.

The CDR3 length is 14 residues. V lost 3 bases and J lost 4, with 16 bases in between. Per the germline V gene, CDR1 is GTSNPN and CDR2 is SVGIG (reference sequence). Treatment here: oral pan-JAK inhibitor, 5-10 mg twice daily. The source is a human donor with alopecia areata. This specimen consisted of CD8+ T cells sorted from blood, obtained at week 4, from a patient treated with tofacitinib. The chain has TRBV30 and TRBJ2-7, with D perhaps matching TRBD1 (5 bases). The CDR3: CAWSLSQGMYEQYF. CDR3 bases: TGTGCCTGGAGCCTCTCGCAGGGAATGTACGAGCAGTACTTC.